These T cell receptor beta chains were read from a single sample in a study of Ad26.COV2.S vaccination and SARS-CoV-2 variants. This table comes from immunoSEQ multiplex PCR, and its TCRdb copy is limited to in-frame clones, with some not included. The sample holds more than 400,000 clones, roughly 90% seen once. The input for sequencing was peripheral blood, taken in a trial of Ad26.COV2.S vaccine versus placebo. These receptors were taken from a person between 18 and 59 years old who received the Ad26.COV2.S COVID-19 vaccine or a placebo. CDR3s include the opening cysteine and the closing phenylalanine or tryptophan. The D gene is left open where the match is weak. Rows give clone size only sometimes, using once, few, many, or a class for an expanded clone.

TRBV5-1	NA	TRBJ1-1	NA	CASSLAGASEAFF	TGCGCCAGCAGCTTGGCCGGGGCTTCTGAAGCTTTCTTT
TRBV11-2	TRBD1	TRBJ2-5	NA	CASSRDRGTETQYF	TGTGCCAGCAGCCGGGACAGGGGAACGGAGACCCAGTACTTC
TRBV21-1	NA	TRBJ1-2	few	CASSSWGQGHYGYTF	TGTGCCAGCAGCTCCTGGGGACAGGGGCACTATGGCTACACCTTC
TRBV27	NA	TRBJ2-2	NA	CASSFGQSGTGELFF	TGTGCCAGCAGTTTCGGCCAGTCGGGCACCGGGGAGCTGTTTTTT
TRBV24-1	NA	TRBJ1-5	NA	CATSSGGSNQPQHF	TGTGCCACCAGCTCGGGGGGGAGCAATCAGCCCCAGCATTTT
TRBV7-6	NA	TRBJ1-1	few	CASRWDPNTEAFF	TGTGCCAGCCGTTGGGACCCGAACACTGAAGCTTTCTTT
TRBV6-2/TRBV6-3	TRBD1	TRBJ2-7	NA	CASSLAGQGLSEQYF	TGTGCCAGCAGTCTTGCGGGACAGGGATTAAGCGAGCAGTACTTC
TRBV15	NA	TRBJ2-2	NA	CATSRGGGAGELFF	TGTGCCACCAGCAGAGGCGGAGGGGCCGGGGAGCTGTTTTTT
TRBV7-9	NA	TRBJ1-2	NA	CASSLGANYGYTF	TGTGCCAGCAGCCTAGGGGCTAACTATGGCTACACCTTC
TRBV18	TRBD2	TRBJ2-7	NA	CASSPGTSGGNEQYF	TGTGCCAGCTCACCTGGGACTAGCGGGGGGAACGAGCAGTACTTC
TRBV28	TRBD2	TRBJ2-7	many	CASSSERGGGYEQYF	TGTGCCAGCAGTTCAGAACGGGGGGGAGGCTACGAGCAGTACTTC
TRBV10-1	TRBD2	TRBJ2-1	NA	CASSDPLGLLAGEQFF	TGCGCCAGCAGTGACCCCCTGGGGCTCCTAGCGGGTGAGCAGTTCTTC
TRBV6-5	NA	TRBJ2-5	NA	CASSRGVQTQYF	TGTGCCAGCAGTAGGGGGGTACAGACCCAGTACTTC
TRBV7-2	TRBD2	TRBJ2-7	NA	CASSFYEMGLVTYEQYF	TGTGCCAGCAGCTTCTACGAAATGGGACTAGTGACGTACGAGCAGTACTTC
TRBV28	NA	TRBJ1-4	NA	CASSFGGGGREKLFF	TGTGCCAGCAGTTTTGGAGGGGGAGGAAGGGAAAAACTGTTTTTT
TRBV28	NA	TRBJ2-5	NA	CASSIRDRSQETQYF	TGTGCCAGCAGTATCCGGGACCGCAGCCAAGAGACCCAGTACTTC
TRBV9	NA	TRBJ2-7	once	CASSVGLDGAYEQYF	TGTGCCAGCAGCGTTGGATTGGACGGAGCCTACGAGCAGTACTTC
TRBV19	NA	TRBJ2-3	NA	CASSPDYGGAADTQYF	TGTGCCAGTAGTCCGGACTATGGGGGGGCAGCAGATACGCAGTATTTT
TRBV7-9	NA	TRBJ1-4	NA	CASSLANEKLFF	TGTGCCAGCAGCTTAGCGAATGAAAAACTGTTTTTT
TRBV27	NA	TRBJ1-2	NA	CASSATGTSGYTF	TGTGCCAGCAGTGCCACAGGGACCAGCGGCTACACCTTC
TRBV14	TRBD2	TRBJ2-5	NA	CASSSGTRWSETQYF	TGTGCCAGCAGCTCCGGGACTAGGTGGTCAGAGACCCAGTACTTC
TRBV10-2	NA	TRBJ2-2	few	CASSGDHTGELFF	TGCGCCAGCAGTGGGGATCACACCGGGGAGCTGTTTTTT
TRBV5-6	NA	TRBJ1-1	NA	CASSEDKNGGNTEAFF	TGTGCCAGCAGCGAGGACAAGAACGGTGGGAACACTGAAGCTTTCTTT
TRBV5-1	TRBD2	TRBJ2-1	NA	CASSFGTSGNNEQFF	TGCGCCAGCAGCTTTGGGACTAGCGGCAACAATGAGCAGTTCTTC
TRBV4-3	TRBD2	TRBJ2-5	NA	CASSQGSLRGDQETQYF	TGCGCCAGCAGCCAAGGTTCGCTACGGGGGGACCAAGAGACCCAGTACTTC
TRBV28	NA	TRBJ1-4	NA	CASSLYSPGSNEKLFF	TGTGCCAGCAGTTTGTACAGTCCGGGGTCTAATGAAAAACTGTTTTTT
TRBV19	NA	TRBJ1-5	once	CASSMAGQFYNQPQHF	TGTGCCAGTAGTATGGCGGGGCAGTTCTACAATCAGCCCCAGCATTTT
TRBV5-4	NA	TRBJ2-5	NA	CASSLEVTSYQETQYF	TGTGCCAGCAGCTTGGAGGTCACTTCGTACCAAGAGACCCAGTACTTC
TRBV30	NA	TRBJ2-6	NA	CAWAHGGANVLTF	TGTGCCTGGGCGCATGGGGGGGCCAACGTCCTGACTTTC
TRBV30	NA	TRBJ2-1	NA	CAWSVGYEQFF	TGTGCCTGGAGTGTCGGATATGAGCAGTTCTTC
TRBV27	TRBD2	TRBJ2-2	NA	CASNRGDGELFF	TGTGCCAGCAACCGGGGGGACGGGGAGCTGTTTTTT
TRBV11-2	NA	TRBJ2-7	NA	CASSLGATTTAYEQYF	TGTGCCAGCAGCTTAGGGGCCACTACAACGGCCTACGAGCAGTACTTC
TRBV19	TRBD1	TRBJ2-7	many	CASRGQGSYEQYF	TGTGCCAGTAGGGGACAGGGCTCCTACGAGCAGTACTTC
TRBV10-1	TRBD1	TRBJ1-1	NA	CASSEERGTGCLGTEAFF	TGCGCCAGCAGTGAAGAGAGGGGGACAGGGTGTCTTGGCACTGAAGCTTTCTTT
TRBV3-1/TRBV3-2	TRBD1	TRBJ1-3	NA	CASSQPRQGGSGNTIYF	TGTGCCAGCAGCCAGCCGAGACAGGGGGGCTCTGGAAACACCATATATTTT
TRBV30	NA	TRBJ2-1	NA	CAWRAGADREQFF	TGTGCCTGGAGGGCAGGAGCCGACAGGGAGCAGTTCTTC
TRBV6-2/TRBV6-3	NA	TRBJ1-1	NA	CASSYVGRNTEAFF	TGTGCCAGCAGTTACGTGGGGAGGAACACTGAAGCTTTCTTT
TRBV27	NA	TRBJ2-7	NA	CASSLSRIGPYEQYF	TGTGCCAGCAGTTTATCCCGAATTGGACCCTACGAGCAGTACTTC
TRBV25-1	NA	TRBJ1-4	NA	CATSPLEKLFF	TGTGCCACCAGTCCCCTTGAAAAACTGTTTTTT
TRBV6-5	TRBD1	TRBJ2-2	NA	CASSLSWTGTTGELFF	TGTGCCAGCAGTTTGTCTTGGACAGGGACGACCGGGGAGCTGTTTTTT
TRBV4-3	NA	TRBJ1-1	NA	CASSQDLSTEAFF	TGCGCCAGCAGCCAAGATCTATCCACTGAAGCTTTCTTT
TRBV3-1/TRBV3-2	NA	TRBJ2-7	NA	CASSQGICEQYF	TGTGCCAGCAGCCAAGGAATTTGTGAGCAGTACTTC
TRBV13	NA	TRBJ2-1	NA	CASSFRTHSYNEQFF	TGTGCCAGCAGCTTTAGGACCCACTCCTACAATGAGCAGTTCTTC
TRBV7-9	NA	TRBJ2-1	many	CASSRVSGNNNEQFF	TGTGCCAGCAGCCGAGTCTCGGGTAATAACAATGAGCAGTTCTTC
TRBV6-4	TRBD2	TRBJ2-1	NA	CASTCRLAGGPFINEQFF	TGTGCCAGCACTTGCAGACTAGCGGGGGGGCCCTTTATTAATGAGCAGTTCTTC
TRBV5-4	NA	TRBJ2-1	NA	CASSLADNEQFF	TGTGCCAGCAGCTTGGCTGACAATGAGCAGTTCTTC
TRBV5-3	TRBD1	TRBJ1-3	NA	CARSPPDRASGNTIYF	TGTGCCAGAAGCCCTCCCGACAGGGCCTCTGGAAACACCATATATTTT
TRBV2	TRBD1	TRBJ1-1	NA	CASTRQGNTEAFF	TGTGCCAGCACGAGACAGGGTAACACTGAAGCTTTCTTT
TRBV19	TRBD2	TRBJ2-1	once	CASSTRGGYYNEQFF	TGTGCCAGTAGTACGCGGGGGGGGTACTACAATGAGCAGTTCTTC
TRBV5-1	NA	TRBJ2-3	NA	CASSNGPPRAADTQYF	TGCGCCAGCAGCAACGGACCTCCGAGGGCGGCGGATACGCAGTATTTT
TRBV28	NA	TRBJ1-2	NA	CASTLQKGDRVRGYTF	TGTGCCAGCACCTTACAAAAAGGGGACCGCGTACGGGGCTACACCTTC
TRBV7-2	NA	TRBJ2-7	NA	CASSLVLYEQYF	TGTGCCAGCAGCTTAGTACTTTACGAGCAGTACTTC
TRBV6-6	NA	TRBJ1-2	NA	CASSSRDWDYGYTF	TGTGCCAGCAGTTCCCGGGACTGGGACTATGGCTACACCTTC
TRBV6-2/TRBV6-3	NA	TRBJ2-2	NA	CASSYVLEWGELFF	TGTGCCAGCAGTTACGTCCTGGAATGGGGGGAGCTGTTTTTT